The 22 T cell receptor beta chains reported below all come from one sample, sequenced in a study of neurological immune-mediated disorders. A single record per CDR3 protein comes from TCRdb applying MiXCR to the 5' RACE reads. The table lists 20,000 to 25,000 distinct CDR3 sequences, around 16% of them singletons. Sequenced material: PBMCs. Receptors originate from a female donor with HTLV-1-associated myelopathy (HAM/TSP).

This clonotype appeared once. In DNA, the CDR3 is TGCAGCGTTTTCTCCACCGATACCGAGTATGGCTACACCTTC. Its translation is CSVFSTDTEYGYTF. The chain employs TRBV29-1 and TRBJ1-2, with D unresolved. Germline V gives CDR1 SQVTM, CDR2 ANQGSEA. Trimming took off 5 bases at V and 5 bases at J, with 18 bases between the two ends. The CDR3 length is 14 residues. Variable domain in full (rest from reference TRBV29-1 and TRBJ1-2): SAVISQKPSRDICQRGTSLTIQCQVDSQVTMMFWYRQQPGQSLTLIATANQGSEATYESGFVIDKFPISRPNLTFSTLTVSNMSPEDSSIYLCSVFSTDTEYGYTFGSGTRLTVV.

This clonotype was seen many times. The V and J genes are TRBV9 and TRBJ2-7, with D unclear. The CDR3 totals 15 residues. Germline V gene lookup returns CDR1 SGDLS and CDR2 YYNGEE. V was shortened by 4 bases and J by 0 bases, with 14 bases between the two germline ends. CDR3 nucleotide sequence: TGTGCCAGCAGCCCTTATGACACGTCCTCCTACGAGCAGTACTTC. Encoded protein: CASSPYDTSSYEQYF. The full variable domain, with the rest looked up from reference TRBV9 and TRBJ2-7, is DSGVTQTPKHLITATGQRVTLRCSPRSGDLSVYWYQQSLDQGLQFLIQYYNGEERAKGNILERFSAQQFPDLHSELNLSSLELGDSALYFCASSPYDTSSYEQYFGPGTRLTVT.

This clonotype was seen many times. The chain combines TRBV7-9 with TRBJ2-3; no firm D call. V lost 1 base and J lost 4, with 9 bases in between. CDR3 length: 14 residues. The germline V gene encodes CDR1 SEHNR and CDR2 FQNEAQ (reference sequence). The CDR3, as DNA: TGTGCCAGCAGCTTAGTAGATGGGGCAGATACGCAGTATTTT. Residues: CASSLVDGADTQYF.

This clonotype appeared many times. This chain joins TRBV5-1 and TRBJ2-1; a weak D match, TRBD1 (5 bases). Trimming stripped 1 base from V and 7 bases from J, with 15 bases between. CDR3 size: 15 residues. From germline, CDR1 is SGHRS and CDR2 YFSETQ. CDR3 sequence: CASSLTANRNNEQFF. CDR3 in DNA: TGCGCCAGCAGCTTGACGGCAAACAGGAATAATGAGCAGTTCTTC.

This clonotype occurred many times. This chain joins TRBV29-1 and TRBJ2-1; D may be TRBD2 (7 bases). Germline CDR1 reads SQVTM; CDR2 reads ANQGSEA. The germline V and J ends were trimmed by 5 bases and 5 bases, with 16 bases remaining between them. CDR3 length equals 14 residues. In nucleotides, the CDR3 is TGCAGCGTTCAGGGGCTAGCGGATAACAATGAGCAGTTCTTC. This codes for CSVQGLADNNEQFF.

The genes are TRBV7-9 and TRBJ2-3, with 7 bases fitting TRBD2. The CDR3 runs to 14 residues. Germline V gives CDR1 SEHNR, CDR2 FQNEAQ (reference sequence). V lost 2 bases, J lost 6 bases, and 5 bases stayed unmatched. The CDR3 DNA is TGTGCCAGCAGCTTATTCGATAGCGGGGATACGCAGTATTTT. As protein: CASSLFDSGDTQYF.

In its sample, this clonotype was seen many times. The chain joins TRBV20-1 to TRBJ2-7; either TRBD1 or TRBD2 may supply D (5 bases each). From germline, CDR1 is DFQATT and CDR2 SNEGSKA (reference sequence). The CDR3 consists of 15 residues. V was clipped by 1 base and J by 3 bases, with 16 bases between them. This chain's CDR3 is CSARGGEAEFYEQYF. CDR3 DNA: TGCAGTGCTAGAGGAGGGGAAGCGGAATTCTACGAGCAGTACTTC.

This clonotype was found many times. The rearrangement joins TRBV10-2 to TRBJ2-1; D could derive from TRBD1 or TRBD2 (5 bases each). Trimming shortened V by 6 bases and J by 4 bases, and 19 bases separated the two germline ends. This CDR3 is 16 amino acids long. CDR1 and CDR2 from the germline V gene are WSHSY and SAAADI. CDR3 in DNA: TGCGCCAGCAGCTATCACCGGGACCCTCCTTACAATGAGCAGTTCTTC. It encodes CASSYHRDPPYNEQFF.

This clonotype came up many times. The chain recombines TRBV14 with TRBJ2-1; TRBD2 agrees at 14 bases. Unmatched junction bases numbered 9, after V lost 3 bases and J lost 8 bases. Per the germline V gene, CDR1 is SGHDN and CDR2 is FVKESK. This CDR3 is 17 amino acids long. The CDR3 sequence: CASSHIPGTSGGDEQFF. The CDR3, as DNA: TGTGCCAGCAGCCATATCCCCGGGACTAGCGGGGGCGATGAGCAGTTCTTC.

This clonotype showed up many times. This chain connects TRBV20-1 to TRBJ1-5; D perhaps matches TRBD1 (6 bases). The V end was cut by 0 bases, the J end by 4 bases, with 16 bases between. The germline gives CDR1 DFQATT, CDR2 SNEGSKA (reference sequence). This CDR3 spans 16 amino acids. CDR3 sequence (DNA): TGCAGTGCTAGAGATATCAGGGGCGAAACTAATCAGCCCCAGCATTTT. Translated, it gives CSARDIRGETNQPQHF.

V is TRBV15 and J is TRBJ1-2, with no clear D. The CDR3 has 16 amino acids. Trimming removed 0 bases from V and 5 bases from J, with 16 bases in between. Germline V CDR1 and CDR2: LNHNV, YYDKDF (reference sequence). In nucleotides, the CDR3 is TGTGCCACCAGCAGAGATTTACGGGGAAGGGATTATGGCTACACCTTC. Its protein is CATSRDLRGRDYGYTF.

This clonotype was recorded at least ten times. The chain joins TRBV12-3 or TRBV12-4 to TRBJ1-2; 9 bases match TRBD1. Trimming took 3 bases from V and 10 from J; bases not matched to a gene: 9. The CDR3 has 14 amino acids. The CDR3 nucleotides are TGTGCCAGCAGTTTGTTTGGGACAGGGAATTTCTACACCTTC. Protein: CASSLFGTGNFYTF.

This rearrangement joins TRBV29-1 to TRBJ2-1, with D unclear. Germline CDR1 and CDR2: SQVTM and ANQGSEA. V lost 8 bases, J lost 4 bases, and 0 bases lay in between. The CDR3 has 8 amino acids. The DNA of the CDR3 is TGCAGCTACAATGAGCAGTTCTTC. This gives the protein CSYNEQFF.

This clonotype appeared a few times. The V gene is TRBV20-1, the J gene TRBJ2-1; D remains ambiguous. The CDR3 spans 11 residues. Germline-derived CDR1 and CDR2 are DFQATT and SNEGSKA (reference sequence). V lost 6 bases and J lost 6, with 9 bases in between. This CDR3 is CSATDFNEQFF. CDR3 DNA: TGCAGTGCAACTGACTTCAATGAGCAGTTCTTC.

This clonotype has a count of ten or more. V usage is TRBV12-3 or TRBV12-4 and J usage is TRBJ2-1; D possibly corresponds to TRBD1 (6 bases). This CDR3 contains 12 residues. V was pared by 6 bases and J by 4 bases, with 7 bases between. In nucleotides, the CDR3 is TGTGCCAGCAGAGGACAGTACAATGAGCAGTTCTTC. Amino acid sequence: CASRGQYNEQFF.

This clonotype has ten or more counts. V gene TRBV11-2 combines with J gene TRBJ2-5, with 13 bases that match TRBD2. This CDR3 comprises 15 residues. Germline values: CDR1 SGHAT, CDR2 FQNNGV. The V gene end was trimmed by 5 bases and the J gene end by 4 bases; junction bases not matched to a gene: 4. The CDR3 region is CASSARLAGGETQYF. The CDR3, as DNA: TGTGCCAGCAGCGCTCGACTAGCGGGGGGAGAGACCCAGTACTTC.

This clonotype is termed medium-sized. J is TRBJ1-4 and V is TRBV20-1; weak D call: TRBD1 (6 bases). Looked up from germline, CDR1 is DFQATT and CDR2 is SNEGSKA (reference sequence). V was trimmed by 6 bases and J by 5 bases, leaving 13 bases between them. CDR3 length: 13 residues. The CDR3 sequence: CSARDTWNEKLFF. The CDR3 DNA sequence: TGCAGTGCAAGGGACACTTGGAATGAAAAACTGTTTTTT.

This clonotype was counted ten times or more. CDR3 sequence reads: CASSPAEDTEAFF. The CDR3 DNA is TGTGCCAGCTCACCAGCAGAGGACACTGAAGCTTTCTTT. The genes are TRBV18 and TRBJ1-1; D gene unclear. The germline V gene encodes CDR1 KGHSH and CDR2 LQKENI. CDR3 length: 13 residues. The V end lost 2 bases, the J end lost 3 bases, and 7 bases lay between the germline ends.

This clonotype was seen ten or more times. The chain has TRBV12-3 or TRBV12-4 and TRBJ1-3; D gene uncertain. The germline V and J ends were trimmed by 5 bases and 0 bases, with 8 bases remaining between them. The CDR3 extends over 14 amino acids. The CDR3 coding sequence is TGTGCCAGCAGTCCAGATTCCTCTGGAAACACCATATATTTT. Translating it yields CASSPDSSGNTIYF.

This clonotype was recorded many times. The chain uses TRBV30 and TRBJ1-4; D is undetermined. CDR1 and CDR2 (germline): GTSNPN, SVGIG (reference sequence). CDR3 length: 12 residues. The V and J ends lost 5 bases and 8 bases respectively, with 12 bases between them. For the CDR3, the DNA is TGTGCCTGGTCTGACCAAGGGGAAAAACTGTTTTTT. Amino acid sequence: CAWSDQGEKLFF.

This clonotype was observed at least ten times. The CDR3 sequence is CASSLGGSYEQYF. As DNA, the CDR3 is TGTGCCAGCAGTTTAGGGGGCTCCTACGAGCAGTACTTC. V usage is TRBV12-3 or TRBV12-4 and J usage is TRBJ2-7; D not resolved. The germline V and J ends were trimmed by 1 base and 0 bases, with 4 bases remaining between them. This CDR3 is 13 amino acids long.

This clonotype has a count of ten or more. The genes are TRBV10-3 and TRBJ2-5; TRBD1 agrees at 9 bases. The CDR3 spans 18 residues. V trimming: 4 bases; J trimming: 5 bases; junction bases outside the gene matches: 17. The germline CDR1 and CDR2 sequences are ENHRY and SYGVKD. The CDR3 spells CAISAPARQGVAWETQYF. The CDR3 DNA reads as TGTGCCATCAGTGCCCCCGCTCGACAGGGGGTAGCGTGGGAGACCCAGTACTTC.